This section outlines one T cell receptor beta chain sequence together with its context. This clone was seen a handful of times. Its target antigen remains unknown. No qualities accompany the bases; no much larger clone lies one base away. The library was generated by the immunoSEQ multiplex PCR assay. A mixture of 60 forward primers for TCR Vbeta segments and 13 reverse primers for TCR Jbeta segments was used in the multiplex PCR. The CDR3 region of rearranged TCR beta genes was amplified from genomic DNA with a multiplex PCR assay. The amplified TCR beta libraries were sequenced on the Illumina HiSeq System as 87-base-pair reads. The original methods were these. A later analysis counted about 80 million unique TCR beta chains across the roughly 700 repertoires, and 10 million to 12 million of these chains were shared by at least two donors. To remove PCR and sequencing errors, raw reads were error-corrected and collapsed into unique sequences using a nearest-neighbor algorithm that merged closely related sequences. V, D and J gene segments were assigned by aligning CDR3 sequences to IMGT reference sequences. For a sequence to be retained, a match of at least six nucleotides was required to both a V gene segment and a J gene segment. A rearrangement was called productive if the CDR3 had no stop codons and remained in frame with V and J, and every other rearrangement was called non-productive. Following IMGT convention, CDR3 was defined as the stretch from the second conserved V-encoded cysteine to the conserved J-encoded phenylalanine. The earlier analysis of 500 to 600 of the donors excluded sequences that lacked an unambiguous match to a single V gene segment. An earlier analysis of a few hundred of the donors called V segments functional above 56.7% productive rearrangements and segregating when the between-donor standard deviation exceeded 5%. To diagnose cytomegalovirus status from the catalog of TCR beta chain sequences, a statistical classification framework was built. In a later analysis, TCR nucleotide sequences were compared against IMGT/GENE-DB human TR gene sequences so that V and J genes could be assigned. A later analysis assigned CDR3 sequences and most-parsimonious VDJ recombination scenarios with the TCRdist pipeline. A later analysis defined each TCR beta chain by its CDR3 amino acid sequence plus V-gene family, and excluded reads lacking a unique V-gene family. A later analysis removed 592 highly shared, low-generation-probability nucleotide sequences to deal with suspected cross-contamination and a sequencing artifact. For each public chain, a later analysis derived a clonal expansion index from normalized ranks of inferred template counts within each repertoire. Generation probabilities in a later analysis came from a VDJ recombination model fitted to out-of-frame rearrangements, and those results were checked against IGoR. A later analysis scored TCR-TCR, TCR-HLA and TCR-CMV co-occurrence with hypergeometric tests, applying a repertoire-size bias correction to TCR pairs. In a later analysis, false discovery rates were estimated by permuting HLA or CMV assignments 20 times. In a later analysis, co-occurring TCRs were grouped using DBSCAN, with TCRdist sequence similarity added in when clustering inside HLA-allele-positive subsets. Repertoires with fewer than 30,000 or more than 120,000 public chains were left out of co-occurrence clustering, as were about 5 repertoires with anomalous nucleotide sharing. Not all clones reach the TCRdb copy of this immuneACCESS table, which keeps in-frame sequences only. Checked studies attribute under half of the gap to unresolved V genes and leave the rest unexplained. V, J and clone size are taken as reported in that table, and D and trimming were inferred from the DNA itself. The sample table lists about 130,000 clones, roughly 74% of them with a count of one. The ten biggest clones cover 4.2% of the sample.

This specimen belongs to a study of cytomegalovirus exposure and HLA in healthy donors (dated by TCRdb to 2016 to 2017). General notes on the study: According to an earlier analysis of a few hundred of the donors, 150 million to 200 million T cells yielded some 120 million unique TCR beta sequences and approximately 280 Gb of sequence data. Across some 400 genotyped donors of the cohort, an average of about 240,000 unique TCR beta nucleotide sequences per donor were sequenced, and around 20% of those sequences were non-productive. Four or five DR-DQ haplotypes were treated as single units for association and clustering because of strong linkage in the cohort. Genome-wide SNP genotypes for about three fifths of the roughly 670 donors were used in a later genetic analysis, which treated that subset as a discovery cohort. To decide whether each TCR beta V gene segment behaved as functional or pseudogenic, an earlier analysis of some 600 of the donors relied on high-throughput TCR beta sequencing. Besides the first cohort of roughly 660 subjects, a separate validation cohort made up of 120 or so different subjects was used. The study aimed to test whether signatures of past pathogen exposure could be identified by cataloging public T cell receptors. The number of typed donors differed by locus: roughly 620-640 for A, B, C, DRB1 and DQB1; some 500 for DQA1; some 590 for DPA1; and about 450 for DPB1. Of the approximately 400 genotyped donors, about 84% fell in the genetic ancestry cluster associated with self-reported Caucasian donors. An early release that covered roughly 600 HLA-typed donors contained approximately 290 gigabases of sequencing data and tens of millions of unique TCR sequences. All discovery cohort repertoires had been generated using a single sequencing platform. Rather than drawing on any new phenotypic data, the later analysis identified candidate immune exposures from TCR beta sequences and the way those sequences occurred across donors. HLA typing included class I and class II loci at four-digit resolution. To study patterns of TCR occurrence, a later analysis re-analyzed previously published TCR beta repertoires from 666 donors and added high-resolution HLA genotyping. Donor age, sex, ethnicity and CMV serostatus were compiled alongside the repertoire data. To predict cytomegalovirus infection status, the study brought together high-throughput TCR immunosequencing, statistical association of individual TCRs with disease status, and machine learning. The study used immunosequencing to profile the T cell repertoires of 666 subjects and linked those repertoires to cytomegalovirus serostatus.

The cohort consisted of approximately 670 healthy bone marrow donors. Cohort members were all nominally healthy when sampled, although unrecorded immune exposures were likely present. The donor tested CMV seropositive and was one of the 289 seropositive cohort members. A peripheral blood sample was collected from each donor, and TCR beta sequencing was performed on peripheral blood mononuclear cells. Genomic DNA extraction from the blood cell samples was performed with the Qiagen DNeasy Blood Extraction Kit. Paper-wide results and their limitations: This cohort had only TCR beta chains sequenced, and the lack of alpha or paired-chain data limited which features could be detected. Correlated functional status among segregating V segments might reflect linkage disequilibrium, but an unknown experimental factor could not be ruled out. Because HLA typing was unavailable for some donors at each locus, only the typed subset was used in association tests. The earlier analysis of 587 of the donors excluded approximately 15 rarely observed V segments, including chromosome 9 orphons, because counts were too low. A later analysis found that HLA-associated TCR beta chains were more clonally expanded and had lower generation probabilities than equally common non-associated chains. The authors suggested that the approach could potentially be extended to other disease states and immunological phenotypes. Most TCR sequences were observed very rarely across donors, whereas some public TCRs were present in many individuals. In vitro tests confirmed that a few of the cytomegalovirus-associated TCR beta chains recognize cytomegalovirus antigens. Several of the top co-occurrence clusters appeared to be linked to parvovirus B19, influenza, CMV and Epstein-Barr virus, according to a later analysis. Sequencing depth was assumed to be roughly uniform across donors in the presence/absence analyses, though that assumption may not hold. A later analysis found that most CMV-associated TCR beta chains appeared HLA-restricted, with HLA associations seemingly driven largely by CMV exposure. The classifier was reported to diagnose cytomegalovirus status with high specificity and sensitivity in both the original cohort and the validation cohort. A further reported finding was that TCR beta sequences accurately predicted the HLA-A and HLA-B alleles for most subjects in the first cohort. Specific HLA alleles were associated with 15,000 to 20,000 TCR beta sequences at a false discovery rate of 0.05 in a later analysis. Broadly in line with IMGT annotations, most TCR beta V segments showed up in productive rearrangements about 90% or about 30% of the time in an earlier analysis of 450 to 750 of the donors. A cluster of highly shared sequence variants was judged likely to represent a technical artifact of the sequencing pipeline. A later genetic analysis associated a missense DCLRE1C variant with V-gene and J-gene trimming of TCR beta chains, and an independent cohort replicated the association. The only immune exposure information available for the cohort was CMV serostatus. A later genetic analysis reported fewer N-insertions in productive TCRs among donors in an Asian-associated ancestry cluster than the 666-donor mean. A total of 150 or so TCR beta chains were listed by the study as associated with cytomegalovirus. In a later analysis, TCR association rates were found to vary across HLA loci, with the most associated TCRs seen for DRB1 alleles and the fewest for HLA-C alleles. When HLA alleles, especially DR and DQ, strongly co-occurred, attributing TCR associations to individual alleles was difficult.

The TCR originated in a woman aged 45-59 years in good health and CMV-seropositive. Sequencing input: PBMCs.

The DNA sequence reads TGTGCCAGCAGTAGGACAGGGATGAACACTGAAGCTTTCTTT. This gives the protein CASSRTGMNTEAFF. The rearrangement combines TRBV6-5 with TRBJ1-1; 8 bases in between match TRBD1. Counted from cysteine to phenylalanine, this CDR3 has 14 amino acids. Kept here is only the CDR3 DNA, which spans 42 bases and is read in frame from base 1. CDR1 is given as MNHEY and CDR2 as SVGAGI, both from the germline V gene. Clipping removes 5 bases from V and 0 bases from J, with 2 as the unmatched junction base count.